The sequence of this T cell receptor beta chain was determined in a study of OX40 agonist ivuxolimab in advanced cancers. Study information: Ivuxolimab doses were 0.01, 0.1, 0.3, 1.5, 3 or 10 mg/kg every 2 weeks. Having had anti-PD-1, anti-PD-L1 or anti-CTLA-4 therapy before was allowed, and approximately 40% had some. Study-wide results and caveats: Clonal expansion was among the lowest in partial responders at 0.1-3.0 mg/kg, especially CD8+. Dosing at 0.1 to 3.0 mg/kg was accompanied by clonal expansion of CD4+ and CD8+ blood T cells by week 6.

Note on this clone: Its antigen is still unknown.

Trimming stripped 3 bases from V and 0 bases from J, with 13 bases between. Germline-derived CDR1 and CDR2 are SEHNR and FQNEAQ (reference sequence). The CDR3 has 16 residues. Assay: immunoSEQ multiplex PCR; the TCRdb copy retains only in-frame clones and omits some. The top ten clones hold about 0.69% of a sample with around 50,000 clones, roughly four fifths of them seen once. The rearrangement joins TRBV7-9 to TRBJ2-3; D is uncertain. This sample comprised CD4+ or CD8+ T cells sorted from blood, obtained in a trial of the OX40 agonist ivuxolimab. The source of this sequence is an adult with an advanced solid tumor such as melanoma, head and neck, liver or kidney cancer. The CDR3 bases are TGTGCCAGCAGCTTCGATAAAAGGATTAGCACAGATACGCAGTATTTT. Its protein is CASSFDKRISTDTQYF.